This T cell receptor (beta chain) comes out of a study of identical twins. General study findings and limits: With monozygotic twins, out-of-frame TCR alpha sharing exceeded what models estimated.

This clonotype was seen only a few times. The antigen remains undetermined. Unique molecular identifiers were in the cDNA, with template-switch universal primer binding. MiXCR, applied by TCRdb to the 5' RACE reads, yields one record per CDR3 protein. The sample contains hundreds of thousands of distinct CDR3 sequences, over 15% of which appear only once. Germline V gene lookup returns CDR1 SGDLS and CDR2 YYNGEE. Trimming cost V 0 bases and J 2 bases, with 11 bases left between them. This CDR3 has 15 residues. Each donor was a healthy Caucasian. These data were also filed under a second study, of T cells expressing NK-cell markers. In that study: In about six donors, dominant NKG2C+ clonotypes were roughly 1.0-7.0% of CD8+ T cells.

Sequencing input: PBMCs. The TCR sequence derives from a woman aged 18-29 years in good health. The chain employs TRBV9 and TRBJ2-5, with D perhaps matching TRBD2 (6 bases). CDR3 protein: CASSVAGGSQETQYF. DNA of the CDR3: TGTGCCAGCAGCGTAGCTGGGGGGAGTCAAGAGACCCAGTACTTC.